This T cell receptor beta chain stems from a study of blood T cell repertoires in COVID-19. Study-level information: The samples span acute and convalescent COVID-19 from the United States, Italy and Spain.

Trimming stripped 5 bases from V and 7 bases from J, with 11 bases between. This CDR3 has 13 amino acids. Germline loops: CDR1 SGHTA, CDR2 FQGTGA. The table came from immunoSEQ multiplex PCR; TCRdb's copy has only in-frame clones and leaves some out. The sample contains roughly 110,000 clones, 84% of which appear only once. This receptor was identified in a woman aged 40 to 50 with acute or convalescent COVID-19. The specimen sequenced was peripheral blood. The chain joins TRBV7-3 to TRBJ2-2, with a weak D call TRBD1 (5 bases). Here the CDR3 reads CASSRQNGGELFF. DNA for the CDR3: TGTGCCAGCAGCCGACAGAATGGCGGGGAGCTGTTTTTT.